The 16 T cell receptor beta chains below were found in one sample sequenced in a study of blood T cell repertoires in COVID-19. Clones were read by immunoSEQ multiplex PCR, and TCRdb kept only the in-frame ones, dropping some. The sample shows around 100,000 clones, about nine tenths of them seen only once. Sequencing was performed on peripheral blood. These receptors came from a man aged 55-75 years with COVID-19, enrolled during active disease.

The V and J genes are TRBV3-1 (or the pseudogene TRBV3-2) and TRBJ2-1, with D unclear. This CDR3 has 13 residues. Trimming took off 0 bases at V and 5 bases at J, with 5 bases between the two ends. The V gene's germline CDR1 is LGHDT and CDR2 YNNKEL (reference sequence). The CDR3 here is CASSQDLDNEQFF. In DNA, the CDR3 is TGTGCCAGCAGCCAAGATCTTGACAATGAGCAGTTCTTC.

The V call is TRBV2, the J call TRBJ2-7, with TRBD1 matching 9 bases. CDR1 is SNHLY and CDR2 is FYNNEI in the germline V gene. The V segment lost 3 bases and the J segment 5 bases; nucleotides outside the gene matches: 8. This CDR3 is 15 amino acids long. CDR3 amino acids: CASSDPGQGDHEQYF. CDR3 sequence (DNA): TGTGCCAGCAGTGACCCGGGACAGGGTGACCACGAGCAGTACTTC.

The CDR3 spells CSVDFQGEAFF. CDR3 DNA: TGCAGCGTTGATTTCCAGGGCGAAGCTTTCTTT. The gene calls are TRBV29-1 and TRBJ1-1, with D possibly TRBD1 on 5 matching bases. Germline V gene data show CDR1 as SQVTM and CDR2 as ANQGSEA. The length of the CDR3 is 11 residues. V lost 3 bases and J lost 8, with 10 bases in between.

The V and J genes are TRBV7-6 and TRBJ1-1; D ambiguous. The CDR3 has 14 residues. Deletions cut 2 bases from V and 6 bases from J, with 13 bases between. Germline CDR1 and CDR2: SGHVS and FNYEAQ. CDR3: CASSLRREVSEAFF. In DNA form, the CDR3 reads TGTGCCAGCAGCTTAAGGCGGGAGGTCTCTGAAGCTTTCTTT. The full variable domain, in which reference TRBV7-6 and TRBJ1-1 provide the parts outside the CDR3, is GAGVSQSPRYKVTKRGQDVALRCDPISGHVSLYWYRQALGQGPEFLTYFNYEAQQDKSGLPNDRFSAERPEGSISTLTIQRTEQRDSAMYRCASSLRREVSEAFFGQGTRLTVV.

This clone was detected a few times. The rearrangement joins TRBV6-1 to TRBJ1-2; tentative D call: TRBD1 (6 bases). V was shortened by 0 bases and J by 4 bases, with 12 bases between the two germline ends. The germline CDR1 and CDR2 sequences are MNHNS and SASEGT. The CDR3 totals 15 residues. In DNA form, the CDR3 reads TGTGCCAGCAGTGAAGCTCTTGGGACACTCTATGGCTACACCTTC. It yields the protein CASSEALGTLYGYTF.

For this clone: The same CDR3 can be traced to other DNA sequences in this sample. This CDR3 is CASSSRDRGNQPQHF. The DNA of the CDR3 is TGTGCCAGCAGTTCCCGGGACAGGGGCAATCAGCCCCAGCATTTT. The J gene is TRBJ1-5, the V gene TRBV6-2 or TRBV6-3, with 9 bases identical to TRBD1. The CDR3 is 15 residues long. The J segment lost 2 bases and the V segment lost 4 bases, leaving 3 bases of the junction unmatched. Germline V lookup: CDR1 MNHEY, CDR2 SVGEGT.

The rearrangement uses TRBV5-1 and TRBJ1-6; 7 bases map to TRBD1. Looked up from germline, CDR1 is SGHRS and CDR2 is YFSETQ. V gave up 4 bases and J gave up 6 bases; unmatched junction bases: 7. The CDR3 sequence is 15 residues long. In DNA, the CDR3 is TGCGCCAGCAGCCTCGGAGACAGGGCTAATTCACCCCTCCACTTT. Translating it yields CASSLGDRANSPLHF.

This clone was detected only a few times. V usage is TRBV4-1 and J usage is TRBJ1-1; the match to TRBD1 covers 8 bases. The CDR3 has 14 residues. V lost 3 bases, J lost 7 bases, and 7 bases stayed unmatched. Germline V gene lookup returns CDR1 MGHRA and CDR2 YSYEKL. The CDR3 sequence: CASSQSPDRDEAFF. The CDR3 nucleotides are TGCGCCAGCAGCCAGTCCCCGGACAGGGATGAAGCTTTCTTT.

The chain links TRBV11-3 to TRBJ2-2; tentatively, D is TRBD1 (6 bases). The CDR3 consists of 14 residues. V lost 8 bases and J 0 bases, leaving 10 bases between the germline ends. Per the germline V gene, CDR1 is SGHNT and CDR2 is YENEEA. The CDR3 here is CASGDTSNTGELFF. CDR3 sequence (DNA): TGTGCCAGCGGGGACACCTCGAACACCGGGGAGCTGTTTTTT.

For the CDR3, the DNA is TGCGCCAGCATCGGGACTAGCGGGAGTCCCCACTCCTACGAGCAGTACTTC. It specifies CASIGTSGSPHSYEQYF. V and J are TRBV10-1 and TRBJ2-7, with 14 bases identical to TRBD2. Germline trimming cut 7 bases from V and 0 bases from J; bases unmatched to any gene: 8. Germline V gene sequence: CDR1 WNHNN, CDR2 SYGVQD (reference sequence). The CDR3 extends over 17 amino acids.

The CDR3 loop is CASSESFTYEQYF. The CDR3 coding sequence is TGCGCCAGCAGTGAGTCTTTCACCTACGAGCAGTACTTC. V and J are TRBV10-1 and TRBJ2-7; D ambiguous. V dropped 0 bases and J dropped 2 bases, with 5 bases sitting between them. Germline CDR1 reads WNHNN; CDR2 reads SYGVQD (reference sequence). The CDR3 spans 13 residues.

The chain links TRBV7-2 to TRBJ1-2, with D maybe TRBD1 (6 bases). The germline gives CDR1 SGHTA, CDR2 FQGNSA. V shed 4 bases and J shed 6 bases, with 21 bases lying between them. CDR3 size: 16 residues. The CDR3 DNA sequence: TGTGCCAGCAGCTCCCTCCGGGGGAGGGGGAGGAATGGCTACACCTTC. This sequence encodes CASSSLRGRGRNGYTF.

The chain uses TRBV9 and TRBJ2-5; perhaps TRBD2 as D (7 bases). The CDR3 is 16 residues long. CDR1 and CDR2 from the germline V gene are SGDLS and YYNGEE. Trimming took 3 bases from V and 2 from J, leaving 17 bases between them. CDR3 protein: CASSEKRDIKQETQYF. The DNA for the CDR3 is TGTGCCAGCAGCGAAAAGCGGGACATCAAGCAAGAGACCCAGTACTTC.

The rearrangement links TRBV29-1 to TRBJ2-1; tentatively, D is TRBD2 (6 bases). Germline loops: CDR1 SQVTM, CDR2 ANQGSEA. CDR3 length equals 13 residues. V lost 7 bases to trimming and J lost 5 bases, with 15 bases between them. CDR3 region: CSAGLLSDNEQFF. The DNA for the CDR3 is TGCAGCGCAGGACTACTTTCCGACAATGAGCAGTTCTTC.

This clone has a single count. The genes are TRBV4-1 and TRBJ2-7; D gene unclear. Trimming took off 5 bases at V and 0 bases at J, with 5 bases between the two ends. Germline V gene data show CDR1 as MGHRA and CDR2 as YSYEKL. The CDR3 is made up of 12 amino acids. The CDR3 coding sequence is TGCGCCAGCAGCGATAGCTCCTACGAGCAGTACTTC. It encodes CASSDSSYEQYF.

The chain links TRBV5-1 to TRBJ2-2; 7 bases map to TRBD1. This CDR3 has 13 amino acids. V lost 5 bases, J lost 7 bases, and 5 bases stayed unmatched. Germline V CDR1 and CDR2: SGHRS, YFSETQ. The CDR3 sequence is CASSQQGFGELFF. CDR3 nucleotides: TGCGCCAGCAGTCAACAGGGGTTCGGGGAGCTGTTTTTT.